This T cell receptor beta chain was obtained from a study of spatial heterogeneity in lung cancer. Study information: Donors were roughly 70 untreated early-stage non-small cell lung cancer patients. More beta-chain than alpha-chain sequences were consistently detected. General study points: Ubiquitous expanded tumor TCRs were seen in blood more at resection than at follow-up.

TCRdb re-called the 5' RACE reads through MiXCR, storing one row per CDR3 protein. Altogether under 75,000 distinct CDR3 sequences are present, 8% to 10% being singletons, with the ten largest covering roughly 1.8%. The time point: blood at routine non-recurrence follow-up after resection. Tumor, nontumor lung or frozen PBMC supplied whole RNA that was sequenced unsorted. Only a few counts were recorded for this clonotype. Its antigen is currently unknown. CDR3 length equals 13 residues. The J segment lost 0 bases and the V segment lost 8 bases, leaving 3 bases of the junction unmatched. The germline V gene encodes CDR1 SGHVS and CDR2 FQNEAQ.

This TCR was sampled from a female donor with early-stage non-small cell lung cancer. The rearrangement links TRBV7-8 to TRBJ2-5, with 7 bases that match TRBD1. The material sequenced was PBMCs, taken at follow-up. The CDR3, as DNA: TGTGCCAGCGGGACAGAGTACCAAGAGACCCAGTACTTC. The encoded protein is CASGTEYQETQYF.